The clone carrying this TCR beta chain has a handful of counts. The record originates from a study of blood T cell repertoires in COVID-19. Across the study: Specimens from acute and convalescent COVID-19 originated in the United States, Italy and Spain. T cells, B-cell-depleted T cells, or PBMCs supplied cDNA or gDNA.

As originally analysed: The authors estimated nucleated cell counts from reference gene primer amplification. TCRdb's table, derived via immunoSEQ multiplex PCR, lists solely in-frame clones and lacks some. V and J calls and clone size are copied from that table; D and trimming were computed from the DNA. The table records around 97,000 clones, around nine tenths of them present only once. The CDR3 runs 16 residues. The germline V gene encodes CDR1 MNHEY and CDR2 SVGEGT. The ends lost 1 base at V and 0 bases at J; junction bases unmatched: 2. The chain links TRBV6-2 or TRBV6-3 to TRBJ1-1, with 10 bases that match TRBD1. This TCR derives from a man aged 45-60 years in a cohort sampled during active COVID-19. The sequencing sample was made of peripheral blood. The CDR3 region is CASSYLTGGLNTEAFF. CDR3 sequence (DNA): TGTGCCAGCAGTTACTTGACAGGGGGCTTGAACACTGAAGCTTTCTTT.